The sequence of this T cell receptor (beta chain) was determined in a study of identical twins. This clonotype was counted at least ten times. A universal primer site came from template switching; cDNA carried unique molecular identifiers. TCRdb re-derived calls from the 5' RACE reads in MiXCR, one entry per CDR3 protein. The sample consists of roughly 750,000 distinct CDR3 sequences, approximately 21% of them appearing once. A further study also used this sample, focusing on T cells expressing NK-cell markers.

The source of this sequence is a woman between 18 and 29 years old in good health. Sequenced: PBMCs.

The CDR3 sequence is CASSVGSSDGYTF. The CDR3 coding sequence is TGTGCCAGCAGCGTAGGGTCCTCTGATGGCTACACCTTC. The rearrangement uses TRBV9 and TRBJ1-2, with D unclear. There are 13 residues in the CDR3. V dropped 0 bases and J dropped 6 bases, with 9 bases sitting between them. Germline CDR1 and CDR2: SGDLS and YYNGEE.